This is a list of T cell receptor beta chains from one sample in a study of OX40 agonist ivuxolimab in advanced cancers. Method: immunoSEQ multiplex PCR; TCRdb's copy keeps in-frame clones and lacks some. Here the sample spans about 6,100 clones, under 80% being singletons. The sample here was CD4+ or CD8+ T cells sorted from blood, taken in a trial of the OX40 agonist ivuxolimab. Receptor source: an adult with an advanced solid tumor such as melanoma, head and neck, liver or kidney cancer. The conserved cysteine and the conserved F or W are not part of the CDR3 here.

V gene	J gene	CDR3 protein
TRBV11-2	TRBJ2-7	ASSLHILAGGGEQY
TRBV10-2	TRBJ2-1	ASNPGRINEQF
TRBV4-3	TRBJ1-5	ASSQDRFGKQPQH
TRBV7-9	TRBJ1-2	ASSNPRVGYGYT
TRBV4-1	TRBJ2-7	ASSQGTSYEQY
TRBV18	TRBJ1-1	ASSPPNRGTEAF
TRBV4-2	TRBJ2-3	ASSPDSLAGPQTDTQY
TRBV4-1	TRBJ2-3	ASSQEGRGTDTQY
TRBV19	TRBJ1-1	ASSISPYTEAF
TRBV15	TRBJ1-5	ATSLAGNQPQH
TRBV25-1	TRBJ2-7	ASSEGTYEQY
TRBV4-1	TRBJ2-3	ASSQAPLAGDTDTQY
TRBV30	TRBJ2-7	AWSVLGEQY
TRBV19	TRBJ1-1	ASTLSWGNTEAF
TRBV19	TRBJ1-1	ASQMTGAGYTEAF
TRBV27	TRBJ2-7	ASSLWGQAAYEQY
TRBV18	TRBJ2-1	ASSLDRGRGLAGYNEQF
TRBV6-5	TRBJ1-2	ASSYSRTGDYGYT
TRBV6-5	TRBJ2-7	ASSDPLPPAEQY
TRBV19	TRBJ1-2	ASSVRAALNLNGYT
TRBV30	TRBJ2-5	AWSVDREETQY
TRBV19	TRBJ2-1	ASRIGGASYNEQF